The 6 T cell receptor beta chains in this list originate from one sample, sequenced in a study of blood T cell repertoires in COVID-19. Profiled with immunoSEQ multiplex PCR; TCRdb holds only in-frame clones, not every one. The repertoire consists of around 160,000 clones, with roughly 84% occurring once and the leading ten covering more than 5%. The source material was PBMCs or T cells enriched from blood (not recorded which). The origin of the receptors is a woman in her fifties or sixties who had been exposed to COVID-19.

The V and J genes are TRBV3-1 (or the pseudogene TRBV3-2) and TRBJ2-1, with D tentatively TRBD1 (5 bases). V was pared by 0 bases and J by 1 base, with 16 bases between. Germline assignment: CDR1 LGHDT and CDR2 YNNKEL (reference sequence). This CDR3 is 18 amino acids long. This CDR3 is CASSQDVRPDKSYNEQFF. CDR3 nucleotides: TGTGCCAGCAGCCAAGATGTCCGACCGGACAAGTCCTACAATGAGCAGTTCTTC.

This rearrangement joins TRBV11-1 to TRBJ1-6; TRBD1 agrees at 7 bases. Germline CDR1 and CDR2: SGHAT and FQDESV (reference sequence). The V gene end was trimmed by 0 bases and the J gene end by 7 bases; junction bases not matched to a gene: 3. The CDR3 is 15 amino acids. The CDR3 DNA follows: TGTGCCAGCAGCTTAGCGACGACAGGGAATTCACCCCTCCACTTT. Translating gives CASSLATTGNSPLHF.

This chain joins TRBV7-2 and TRBJ2-2; 8 bases line up with TRBD1. V lost 0 bases and J lost 4; bases outside the gene matches: 10. CDR1 SGHTA and CDR2 FQGNSA come from the germline V gene. This CDR3 spans 18 amino acids. As DNA, the CDR3 is TGTGCCAGCAGCTTAGCTCAGGGGGCTGCTAGCTTCACCGGGGAGCTGTTTTTT. Protein product: CASSLAQGAASFTGELFF.

The chain has TRBV5-1 and TRBJ2-7; tentatively, D is TRBD2 (5 bases). Germline CDR1 reads SGHRS; CDR2 reads YFSETQ. The CDR3 spans 15 residues. Trimming took 4 bases from V and 6 from J, leaving 20 bases between them. The CDR3 loop reads CASSVTGNPSGEQYF. Here the CDR3 DNA reads TGCGCCAGCAGCGTTACCGGGAATCCGTCCGGCGAGCAGTACTTC.

CDR3 nucleotides: TGTGCCAGCTCACCAGACAGGGACGTCTATGGCTACACCTTC. Its protein is CASSPDRDVYGYTF. This chain links TRBV18 with TRBJ1-2; TRBD1 matches 7 bases. Germline V gene lookup returns CDR1 KGHSH and CDR2 LQKENI. CDR3 length: 14 residues. V gave up 2 bases and J gave up 4 bases; unmatched junction bases: 4.

V and J are TRBV5-6 and TRBJ1-5; D is perhaps TRBD1 (5 bases). V lost 2 bases and J 2 bases, leaving 14 bases between the germline ends. The CDR3 totals 16 residues. Germline-derived CDR1 and CDR2 are SGHDT and YYEEEE. The CDR3 DNA reads TGTGCCAGCAGCTTCCTGGGGGGTCGGGGCAATCAGCCCCAGCATTTT. The encoded protein is CASSFLGGRGNQPQHF.